This is a list of T cell receptor beta chains from one sample in a study of T-cell memory formation after mild COVID-19. A single record per CDR3 protein comes from TCRdb applying MiXCR to the 5' RACE reads. The table records more than 400,000 distinct CDR3 sequences, 18% of them present only once. Sequenced material: PBMCs or a T cell subset sorted from them (not recorded which). These receptor sequences come from an adult woman who had mild COVID-19 (a few samples of this study predate the infection). Cell type and time point are not known. The CDR3 runs from the conserved cysteine through the conserved F or W. D genes are given only for firm matches. Not all rows give a size; the values are once, few, many and, for expanded clones, a class.

v_call	clone_size	d_call	cdr3_length	j_call	cdr3_nt	cdr3_aa
TRBV3-1	few	.	15	TRBJ2-1	TGTGCCAGCAGCGAAACTGGAAACTCCTACAATGAGCAGTTCTTC	CASSETGNSYNEQFF
TRBV20-1	few	TRBD2	17	TRBJ2-7	TGCAGTGCTCCTTCCGGGACTAGCGGGAGATACCCCTACGAGCAGTACTTC	CSAPSGTSGRYPYEQYF
TRBV7-2	few	.	17	TRBJ2-1	TGTGCCAGCAGCTGGGGGACCCAGGGTAGGGGCTACAATGAGCAGTTCTTC	CASSWGTQGRGYNEQFF
TRBV25-1	few	.	14	TRBJ2-5	TGTGCCAGCAGTGAAGCCTCCGCCGCGGAGACCCAGTACTTC	CASSEASAAETQYF
TRBV29-1	.	.	13	TRBJ1-1	TGCAGCGTTGAACAAAGGATGAACACTGAAGCTTTCTTT	CSVEQRMNTEAFF
TRBV2	few	.	13	TRBJ2-7	TGTGCCAGCAGCTACAGGGCTTCCTACGAGCAGTACTTC	CASSYRASYEQYF
TRBV24-1	.	.	15	TRBJ2-7	TGTGCCACCAGTGAGAAGACTAGGGGGATCGACGAGCAGTACTTC	CATSEKTRGIDEQYF
TRBV2	many	.	13	TRBJ2-7	TGTGCCAGCAAACCGACCGCGATGAGGGAGCAGTACTTC	CASKPTAMREQYF
TRBV10-3	.	.	11	TRBJ2-7	TGTGCCATCAGTGCTAGCTCCGAGCAGTACTTC	CAISASSEQYF
TRBV6-6	.	.	19	TRBJ2-7	TGTGCCAGCAGTTTCGGACAGACCTTACCGGGACTACCAGCCTACGAGCAGTACTTC	CASSFGQTLPGLPAYEQYF
TRBV19	once	.	16	TRBJ1-5	TGTGCCAGTAGTATTCGGGGGGCTTATAGCAATCAGCCCCAGCATTTT	CASSIRGAYSNQPQHF
TRBV7-3	few	.	15	TRBJ2-1	TGTGCCAGCAGCTTAACCAACGGGGCCTACAATGAGCAGTTCTTC	CASSLTNGAYNEQFF
TRBV3-1	.	TRBD2	15	TRBJ2-4	TGTGCCAGCAGCCGGGGCCGGGGGGGCAAAAACATTCAGTACTTC	CASSRGRGGKNIQYF
TRBV2	few	TRBD1	13	TRBJ1-4	TGTGCCAGCGGGACAGGGGTCATTGAAAAACTGTTTTTT	CASGTGVIEKLFF
TRBV7-2	.	.	13	TRBJ2-3	TGTGCCAGCGGGAGTCGGTTCACAGATACGCAGTATTTT	CASGSRFTDTQYF
TRBV5-6	.	.	17	TRBJ2-3	TGTGCCAGCAGCACCGCTACGGGACTGCCGAGCACAGATACGCAGTATTTT	CASSTATGLPSTDTQYF
TRBV29-1	few	.	13	TRBJ1-1	TGCAGCGTTGAAGCCCGGGAGGGGGTTGAAGCTTTCTTT	CSVEAREGVEAFF
TRBV11-2	.	.	14	TRBJ2-7	TGTGCCAGCAGCTTAGAATTGAGAGGATACGAGCAGTACTTC	CASSLELRGYEQYF
TRBV7-3	.	.	14	TRBJ1-1	TGTGCCAGCAGCGCCTGGACGAGGAACACTGAAGCTTTCTTT	CASSAWTRNTEAFF
TRBV7-2	.	TRBD2	15	TRBJ2-4	TGTGCCAGCAGCCCGCCAGCGGGAGGGGCGAACATTCAGTACTTC	CASSPPAGGANIQYF
TRBV7-3	few	TRBD1	14	TRBJ1-1	TGTGCCAGCAGCGAAGACAGGGGGCGGCCTGAAGCTTTCTTT	CASSEDRGRPEAFF
TRBV7-9	few	.	12	TRBJ2-7	TGTGCCAGCAGACGACAAGACTACGAGCAGTACTTC	CASRRQDYEQYF
TRBV12-3/TRBV12-4	few	.	13	TRBJ1-2	TGTGCCAGCAGTTTCCCCGGGACAAATGGCTACACCTTC	CASSFPGTNGYTF
TRBV4-3	few	.	15	TRBJ2-1	TGCGCCAGCAGCCGGGTTGGGGTCCCGGGAAGCGAGCAGTTCTTC	CASSRVGVPGSEQFF
TRBV6-5	.	TRBD1	20	TRBJ2-6	TGTGCCAGCAGTTACTCAGGCCCCGGGACAGCCCCTGGCGGGGCCAACGTCCTGACTTTC	CASSYSGPGTAPGGANVLTF
TRBV12-3/TRBV12-4	.	.	15	TRBJ2-1	TGTGCCAGCGCGGGGGGTAGGACAGGGTGGAATGAGCAGTTCTTC	CASAGGRTGWNEQFF
TRBV6-2/TRBV6-3	few	.	13	TRBJ1-4	TGTGCCAGCACCCGATCCTCGCAGGGTATACTGTTTTTT	CASTRSSQGILFF
TRBV24-1	few	TRBD1	19	TRBJ2-2	TGTGCCACCAGTGATTTCAACACCCCGGGACAGGCCTCCACCGGGGAGCTGTTTTTT	CATSDFNTPGQASTGELFF
TRBV9	.	TRBD2	17	TRBJ2-3	TGTGCCAGCAGCGTCACGGCGCTAGCGGGGGGCACAGATACGCAGTATTTT	CASSVTALAGGTDTQYF
TRBV29-1	few	.	12	TRBJ1-1	TGCAGCGTTGATCACGCAGCGGGGTTGACTTTCTTT	CSVDHAAGLTFF
TRBV29-1	.	TRBD2	13	TRBJ2-1	TGCAGCGAGGAGGAGCGGGGCTACAATGAGCAGTTCTTC	CSEEERGYNEQFF